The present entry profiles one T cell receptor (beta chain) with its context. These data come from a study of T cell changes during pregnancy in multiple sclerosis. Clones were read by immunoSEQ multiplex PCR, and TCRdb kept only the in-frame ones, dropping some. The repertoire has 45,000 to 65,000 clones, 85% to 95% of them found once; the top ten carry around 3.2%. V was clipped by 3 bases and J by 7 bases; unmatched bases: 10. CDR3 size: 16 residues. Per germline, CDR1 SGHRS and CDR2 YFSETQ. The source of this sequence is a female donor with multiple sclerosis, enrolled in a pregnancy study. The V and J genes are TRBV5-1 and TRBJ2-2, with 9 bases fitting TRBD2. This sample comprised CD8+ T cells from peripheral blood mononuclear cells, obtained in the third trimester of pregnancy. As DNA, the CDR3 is TGCGCCAGCAGCTCCATAGCGGGAGAGGTCGACGGGGAGCTGTTTTTT. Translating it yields CASSSIAGEVDGELFF.